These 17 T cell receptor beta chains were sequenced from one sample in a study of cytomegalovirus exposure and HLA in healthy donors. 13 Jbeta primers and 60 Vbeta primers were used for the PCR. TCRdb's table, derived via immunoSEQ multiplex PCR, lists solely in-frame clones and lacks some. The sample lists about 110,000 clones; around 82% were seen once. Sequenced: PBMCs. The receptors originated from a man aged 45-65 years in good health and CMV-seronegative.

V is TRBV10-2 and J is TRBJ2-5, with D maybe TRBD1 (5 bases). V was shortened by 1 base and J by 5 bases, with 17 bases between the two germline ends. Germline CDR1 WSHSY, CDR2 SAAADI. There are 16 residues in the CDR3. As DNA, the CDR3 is TGCGCCAGCAGTGAGTGGGTGGGGCTGATTGGGGAGACCCAGTACTTC. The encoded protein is CASSEWVGLIGETQYF.

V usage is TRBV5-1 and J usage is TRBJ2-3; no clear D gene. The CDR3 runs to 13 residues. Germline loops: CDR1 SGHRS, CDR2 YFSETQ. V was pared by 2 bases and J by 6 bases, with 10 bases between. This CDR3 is CASSFTTDDTQYF. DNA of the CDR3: TGCGCCAGCAGCTTCACTACGGATGATACGCAGTATTTT. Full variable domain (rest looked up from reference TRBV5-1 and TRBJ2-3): KAGVTQTPRYLIKTRGQQVTLSCSPISGHRSVSWYQQTPGQGLQFLFEYFSETQRNKGNFPGRFSGRQFSNSRSEMNVSTLELGDSALYLCASSFTTDDTQYFGPGTRLTVL.

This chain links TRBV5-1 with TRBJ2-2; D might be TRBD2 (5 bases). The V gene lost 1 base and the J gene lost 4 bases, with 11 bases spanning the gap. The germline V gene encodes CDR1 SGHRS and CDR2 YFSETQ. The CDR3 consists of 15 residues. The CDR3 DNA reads TGCGCCAGCAGCTTGTCCGGGGTAGTCACCGGGGAGCTGTTTTTT. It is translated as CASSLSGVVTGELFF.

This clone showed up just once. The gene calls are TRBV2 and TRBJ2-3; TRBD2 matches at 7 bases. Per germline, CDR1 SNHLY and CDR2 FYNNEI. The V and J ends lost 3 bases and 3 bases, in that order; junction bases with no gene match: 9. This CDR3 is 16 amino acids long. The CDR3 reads CASSDRSGGWTDTQYF. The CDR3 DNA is TGTGCCAGCAGTGATCGGTCGGGGGGATGGACAGATACGCAGTATTTT.

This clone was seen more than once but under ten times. The CDR3 nucleotides are TGTGCCAGTAGTCCCCTAAAGGGGGCCATGAACACTGAAGCTTTCTTT. Protein: CASSPLKGAMNTEAFF. This sequence joins TRBV19 and TRBJ1-1, with 7 bases aligning to TRBD1. Germline lookup yields CDR1 LNHDA and CDR2 SQIVND (reference sequence). The CDR3 is made up of 16 amino acids. With 5 bases clipped from V and 0 bases from J, the junction kept 9 bases outside the gene matches.

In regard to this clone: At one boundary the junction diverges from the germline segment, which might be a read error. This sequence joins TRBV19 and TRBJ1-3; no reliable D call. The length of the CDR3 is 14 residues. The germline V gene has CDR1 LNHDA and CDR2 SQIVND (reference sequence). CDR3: CASSIKASGSTIYF. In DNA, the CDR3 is TGTGCCAGTAGTATAAAGGCGTCGGGAAGCACCATATATTTT.

The CDR3 bases are TGTGCCAGCAGTGAAGCTGCAGGCCCTTTGATGGCTTTCTTT. Encoded protein: CASSEAAGPLMAFF. This chain uses TRBV2 with TRBJ1-1, with unresolved D. The CDR3 has 14 residues. Deletions cut 0 bases from V and 11 bases from J, with 16 bases between. The germline V gene has CDR1 SNHLY and CDR2 FYNNEI.

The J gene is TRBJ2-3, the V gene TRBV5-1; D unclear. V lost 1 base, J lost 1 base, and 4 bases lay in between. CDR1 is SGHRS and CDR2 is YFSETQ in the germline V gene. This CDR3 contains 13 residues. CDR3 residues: CASSLFGTDTQYF. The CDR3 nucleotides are TGCGCCAGCAGCTTGTTCGGCACAGATACGCAGTATTTT.

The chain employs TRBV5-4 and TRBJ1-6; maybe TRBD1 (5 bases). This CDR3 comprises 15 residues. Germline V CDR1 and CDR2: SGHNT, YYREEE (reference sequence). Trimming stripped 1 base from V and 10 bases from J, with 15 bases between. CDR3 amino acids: CASSLLLEGNSPLHF. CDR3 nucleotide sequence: TGTGCCAGCAGCTTGCTGTTGGAGGGGAACTCACCCCTCCACTTT.

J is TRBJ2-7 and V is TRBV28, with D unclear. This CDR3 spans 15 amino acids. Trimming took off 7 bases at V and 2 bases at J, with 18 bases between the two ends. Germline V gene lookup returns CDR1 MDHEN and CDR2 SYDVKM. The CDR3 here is CASTGRIMTPYEQYV. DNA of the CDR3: TGTGCCAGCACCGGAAGGATCATGACTCCCTACGAGCAGTACGTC.

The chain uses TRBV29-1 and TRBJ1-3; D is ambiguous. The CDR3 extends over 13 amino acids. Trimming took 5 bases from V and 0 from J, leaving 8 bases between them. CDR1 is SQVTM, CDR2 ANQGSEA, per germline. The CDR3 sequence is CSVRTSSGNTIYF. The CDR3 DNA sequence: TGCAGCGTTCGAACCAGCTCTGGAAACACCATATATTTT.

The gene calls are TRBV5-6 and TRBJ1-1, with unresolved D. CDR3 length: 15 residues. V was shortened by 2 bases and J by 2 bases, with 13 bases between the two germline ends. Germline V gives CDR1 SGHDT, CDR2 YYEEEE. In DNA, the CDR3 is TGTGCCAGCAGCTTTTTGGCGGTTACTAACACTGAAGCTTTCTTT. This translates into CASSFLAVTNTEAFF.

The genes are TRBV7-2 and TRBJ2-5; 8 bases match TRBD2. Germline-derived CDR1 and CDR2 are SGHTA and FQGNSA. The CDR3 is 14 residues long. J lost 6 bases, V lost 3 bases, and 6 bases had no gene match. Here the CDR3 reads CASSFGGASKTQYF. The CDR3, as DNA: TGTGCCAGCAGCTTCGGGGGGGCCTCCAAGACCCAGTACTTC. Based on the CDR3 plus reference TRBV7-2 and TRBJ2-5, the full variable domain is GAGVSQSPSNKVTEKGKDVELRCDPISGHTALYWYRQSLGQGLEFLIYFQGNSAPDKSGLPSDRFSAERTGGSVSTLTIQRTQQEDSAVYLCASSFGGASKTQYFGPGTRLLVL.

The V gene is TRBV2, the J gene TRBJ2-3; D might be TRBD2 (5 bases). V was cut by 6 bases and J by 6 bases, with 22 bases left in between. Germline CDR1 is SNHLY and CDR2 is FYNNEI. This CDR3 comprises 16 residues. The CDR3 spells CASSARRPGTYDTQYF. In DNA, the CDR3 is TGTGCCAGCAGCGCCCGAAGGCCGGGAACCTACGATACGCAGTATTTT.

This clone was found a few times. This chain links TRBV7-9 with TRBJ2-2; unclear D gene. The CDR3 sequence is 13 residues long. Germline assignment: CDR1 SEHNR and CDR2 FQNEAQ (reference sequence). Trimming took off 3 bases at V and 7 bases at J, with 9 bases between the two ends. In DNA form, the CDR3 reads TGTGCCAGCAGCTTCAAGCACCACGGGGAGCTGTTTTTT. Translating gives CASSFKHHGELFF.

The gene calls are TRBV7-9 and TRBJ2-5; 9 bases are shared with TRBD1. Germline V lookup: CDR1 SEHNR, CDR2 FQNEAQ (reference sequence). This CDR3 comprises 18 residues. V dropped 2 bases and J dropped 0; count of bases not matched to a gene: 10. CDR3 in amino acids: CASSLYRGQGRDQETQYF. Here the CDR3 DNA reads TGTGCCAGCAGCTTATATAGGGGACAGGGCCGCGACCAAGAGACCCAGTACTTC.

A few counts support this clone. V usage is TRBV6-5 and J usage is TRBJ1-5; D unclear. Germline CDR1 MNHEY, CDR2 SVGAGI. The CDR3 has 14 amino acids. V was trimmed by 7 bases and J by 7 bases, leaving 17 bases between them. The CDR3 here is CASNDFFGHQPQHF. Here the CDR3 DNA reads TGTGCCAGCAACGATTTCTTTGGGCACCAGCCCCAGCATTTT.